This TCR beta chain was profiled in a study of T cells in Graves' hyperthyroidism and ophthalmopathy. Amplification yielded TCR beta CDR3 regions, with RNA transcripts as the source. When the TCR CDR3 underwent first-round RT-PCR, the HTBI primer set was used. Using its own MiXCR run on the multiplex PCR reads, TCRdb lists one record per CDR3 protein. The table includes nearly 600,000 distinct CDR3 sequences, more than 11% detected once. Diagnosis relied on clinical symptoms, serum thyroxine and TRAb, thyroid ultrasound and orbital computed tomography. General observations from the study: In blood, most of the thyroid clonotypes expanded above 0.001 were also present.

V lost 10 bases to trimming and J lost 3 bases, with 9 bases between them. The CDR3 length is 11 residues. The V gene's germline CDR1 is ENHRY and CDR2 SYGVKD. In this sample, this clonotype turned up many times. Its antigen is undetermined. The sample was blood. The chain has TRBV10-3 and TRBJ2-5; D is tentatively TRBD1 or TRBD2 (5 bases each). The TCR originated in a woman younger than 45 with Graves' hyperthyroidism that later progressed to Graves' ophthalmopathy. The CDR3 region is CATGAEETQYF. CDR3 nucleotides: TGTGCCACCGGGGCGGAAGAGACCCAGTACTTC.